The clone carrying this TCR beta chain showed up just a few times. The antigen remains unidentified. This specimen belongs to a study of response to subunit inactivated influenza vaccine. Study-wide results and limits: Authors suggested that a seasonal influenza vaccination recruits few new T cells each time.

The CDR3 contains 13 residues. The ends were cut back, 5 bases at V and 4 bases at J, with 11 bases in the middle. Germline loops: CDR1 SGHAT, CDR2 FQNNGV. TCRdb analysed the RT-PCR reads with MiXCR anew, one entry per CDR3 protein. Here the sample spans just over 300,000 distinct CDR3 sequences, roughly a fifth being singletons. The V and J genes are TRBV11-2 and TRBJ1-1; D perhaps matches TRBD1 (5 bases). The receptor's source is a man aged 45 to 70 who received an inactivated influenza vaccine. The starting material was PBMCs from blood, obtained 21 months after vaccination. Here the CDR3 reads CASSPGGATEAFF. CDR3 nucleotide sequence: TGTGCCAGCAGCCCCGGGGGTGCCACTGAAGCTTTCTTT.